This TCR beta chain emerged from a study of control samples from healthy donors and cancer patients. Generated by immunoSEQ multiplex PCR, the TCRdb table keeps only in-frame clones and is missing some. The table has 98,000 or so clones, almost 85% seen once; the top ten hold approximately 7%. Germline lookup yields CDR1 GTSNPN and CDR2 SVGIG (reference sequence). The CDR3 has 14 residues. V gave up 0 bases and J gave up 2 bases, with 5 bases separating them. V is TRBV30 and J is TRBJ2-6, with D hard to call. The clonotype originates from a man between 18 and 29 years old in good health. The material sequenced was blood. The CDR3: CAWSVGAGANVLTF. The CDR3 DNA reads TGTGCCTGGAGTGTAGGAGCTGGGGCCAACGTCCTGACTTTC.